The next 15 T cell receptor beta chains were all read from a single sample in a study of graft-versus-host responses after intestinal transplantation. Intraepithelial and lamina propria lymphocytes were isolated from graft specimens. TCRdb keeps only in-frame clones here, not all; method: immunoSEQ multiplex PCR. Among around 15,000 clones, 67% were seen once, and the ten largest hold approximately 10%. The specimen comprised ileum tissue, sampled around 95 weeks after intestinal transplantation. These receptors came from a human patient who received an intestinal transplant, so some T cells may come from the graft donor.

The chain employs TRBV11-2 and TRBJ2-5; 12 bases match TRBD1. The last part of the DNA fits TRBJ2-7 better; the J call may be wrong. CDR3 size: 17 residues. Germline V gene data show CDR1 as SGHAT and CDR2 as FQNNGV. Written as DNA, the CDR3 is TGTGCCAGCAGCTTATTTGCCCGGGGACAGGGGGCCCACGAGCAGTACTTC. It specifies CASSLFARGQGAHEQYF.

J is TRBJ2-1 and V is TRBV11-3; weak D call: TRBD2 (6 bases). Trimming took off 4 bases at V and 8 bases at J, with 15 bases between the two ends. Germline V gives CDR1 SGHNT, CDR2 YENEEA. This CDR3 is 14 amino acids long. The CDR3 protein is CASSSGLANHEQFF. CDR3 sequence (DNA): TGTGCCAGCAGCTCCGGGCTAGCGAATCATGAGCAGTTCTTC.

This clone was counted only a few times. The rearrangement uses TRBV19 and TRBJ1-1; TRBD1 is a possible D gene (5 bases). The CDR3 is made up of 13 amino acids. V lost 9 bases, J lost 3 bases, and 14 bases lay in between. Germline CDR1 reads LNHDA; CDR2 reads SQIVND (reference sequence). The CDR3 region has the DNA TGTGCCAGCGAGCAGGGAGGGTACACTGAAGCTTTCTTT. Amino acids: CASEQGGYTEAFF.

This clone counts as medium-sized (0.01 to 0.1%). The J gene is TRBJ2-4, the V gene TRBV27, with 8 bases matching TRBD2. Germline V gene sequence: CDR1 MNHEY, CDR2 SMNVEV (reference sequence). The CDR3 has 16 amino acids. V lost 5 bases to trimming and J lost 0 bases; unmatched junction nucleotides: 6. CDR3 protein: CASSPLAGIAKNIQYF. The DNA for the CDR3 is TGTGCCAGCAGTCCTTTAGCGGGGATAGCCAAAAACATTCAGTACTTC.

The genes are TRBV2 and TRBJ2-3; D perhaps matches TRBD2 (6 bases). Germline CDR1 and CDR2: SNHLY and FYNNEI. CDR3 length equals 13 residues. V was trimmed by 6 bases and J by 6 bases, leaving 13 bases between them. The CDR3 here is CASSLGLMDTQYF. The CDR3 region has the DNA TGTGCCAGCAGCCTGGGACTGATGGATACGCAGTATTTT.

This clone was seen once. J is TRBJ1-1 and V is TRBV19, with 8 nucleotides matching TRBD1. Germline CDR1 is LNHDA and CDR2 is SQIVND (reference sequence). The CDR3 length is 14 residues. V trimming: 4 bases; J trimming: 6 bases; junction bases outside the gene matches: 7. CDR3 amino acids: CASSRAGGGSEAFF. CDR3 nucleotides: TGTGCCAGTAGTAGAGCAGGGGGCGGGTCTGAAGCTTTCTTT.

This chain joins TRBV5-1 and TRBJ2-3; the match to TRBD2 covers 8 bases. With V trimmed by 0 bases and J by 2 bases, 8 bases remained unmatched. CDR3 length: 17 residues. The V gene's germline CDR1 is SGHRS and CDR2 YFSETQ. Here the CDR3 reads CASSLEVAGPFTDTQYF. DNA for the CDR3: TGCGCCAGCAGCTTGGAAGTAGCGGGGCCCTTCACAGATACGCAGTATTTT. Full variable domain (rest looked up from reference TRBV5-1 and TRBJ2-3): KAGVTQTPRYLIKTRGQQVTLSCSPISGHRSVSWYQQTPGQGLQFLFEYFSETQRNKGNFPGRFSGRQFSNSRSEMNVSTLELGDSALYLCASSLEVAGPFTDTQYFGPGTRLTVL.

This clone was seen more than once but under ten times. The chain couples TRBV12-5 to TRBJ2-6; possible D gene TRBD1, 6 bases. V was clipped by 8 bases and J by 0 bases, with 14 bases between them. Germline V gene data show CDR1 as LGHNT and CDR2 as FRNRAP. The CDR3 length is 16 residues. The CDR3 nucleotides read TGTGCTAGTAAAGGGGGATCTATCTCTGGGGCCAACGTCCTGACTTTC. Encoded protein: CASKGGSISGANVLTF.

This clone was counted between two and nine times. J is TRBJ1-4 and V is TRBV27, with D maybe TRBD1 (5 bases). This CDR3 is 12 amino acids long. Germline values: CDR1 MNHEY, CDR2 SMNVEV (reference sequence). V shed 8 bases and J shed 4 bases, with 8 bases lying between them. The CDR3 here is CASRRGNEKLFF. CDR3 in DNA: TGTGCCAGCCGAAGGGGTAATGAAAAACTGTTTTTT.

V is TRBV7-2 and J is TRBJ2-1; D is unclear. V lost 5 bases, J lost 9 bases, and 14 bases lay in between. CDR1 SGHTA and CDR2 FQGNSA come from the germline V gene. This CDR3 has 13 residues. The CDR3 sequence: CASSKTSPGEQFF. CDR3 nucleotides: TGTGCCAGCAGCAAGACATCGCCTGGTGAGCAGTTCTTC.

The genes are TRBV2 and TRBJ2-1, with D possibly TRBD2 on 7 matching bases. Trimming shortened V by 7 bases and J by 4 bases, and 17 bases separated the two germline ends. The CDR3 covers 15 residues. Germline CDR1 is SNHLY and CDR2 is FYNNEI. The CDR3 protein is CASIGGRGAYNEQFF. The DNA for the CDR3 is TGTGCCAGCATCGGTGGCCGGGGGGCGTACAATGAGCAGTTCTTC.

The J gene is TRBJ1-1, the V gene TRBV9; 12 positions agree with TRBD1. CDR3 length: 18 amino acids. Germline assignment: CDR1 SGDLS and CDR2 YYNGEE. J was trimmed by 5 bases and V by 0 bases; bases with no gene match: 11. CDR3 amino acids: CASSVAGTGGLQETEAFF. Written as DNA, the CDR3 is TGTGCCAGCAGCGTAGCTGGGACAGGGGGCCTCCAGGAGACTGAAGCTTTCTTT.

About this clone itself: Other DNA sequences in this sample translate to the same CDR3. The V gene is TRBV11-3, the J gene TRBJ2-5; 11 bases match TRBD2. J gave up 5 bases and V 3 bases, and 5 bases lay outside the gene matches. Germline CDR1 SGHNT, CDR2 YENEEA. The CDR3 length is 15 residues. Here the CDR3 reads CASSFSGGEVETQYF. The CDR3 nucleotides read TGTGCCAGCAGCTTTAGCGGGGGGGAGGTGGAGACCCAGTACTTC. Drawing the rest from reference TRBV11-3 and TRBJ2-5, the complete variable domain is EAGVVQSPRYKIIEKKQPVAFWCNPISGHNTLYWYLQNLGQGPELLIRYENEEAVDDSQLPKDRFSAERLKGVDSTLKIQPAELGDSAVYLCASSFSGGEVETQYFGPGTRLLVL.

This clone appeared once. This chain links TRBV18 with TRBJ2-1, with 7 bases matching TRBD1. After removal of 2 bases from V and 0 bases from J, the junction contained 10 bases not matched to a gene. The CDR3 consists of 18 residues. The germline CDR1 and CDR2 sequences are KGHSH and LQKENI. CDR3 sequence reads: CASSPTGTVTSSYNEQFF. Here the CDR3 DNA reads TGTGCCAGCTCACCAACCGGGACAGTCACAAGCTCCTACAATGAGCAGTTCTTC.

This chain links TRBV7-2 with TRBJ2-1; D is unresolved. Germline V lookup: CDR1 SGHTA, CDR2 FQGNSA. This CDR3 is 13 amino acids long. The germline V and J ends were trimmed by 1 base and 6 bases, with 7 bases remaining between them. This CDR3 is CASSLELFNEQFF. The CDR3 bases are TGTGCCAGCAGCTTAGAACTGTTCAATGAGCAGTTCTTC.